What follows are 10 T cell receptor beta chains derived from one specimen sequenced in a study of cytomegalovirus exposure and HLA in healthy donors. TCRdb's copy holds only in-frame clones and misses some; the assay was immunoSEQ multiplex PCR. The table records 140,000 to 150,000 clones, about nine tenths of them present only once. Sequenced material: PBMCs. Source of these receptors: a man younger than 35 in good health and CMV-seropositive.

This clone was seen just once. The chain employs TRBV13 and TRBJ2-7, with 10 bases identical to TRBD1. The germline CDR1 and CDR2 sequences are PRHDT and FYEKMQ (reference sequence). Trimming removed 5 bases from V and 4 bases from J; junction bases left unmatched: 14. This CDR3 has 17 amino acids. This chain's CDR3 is CASSPSTGTGEFYEQYF. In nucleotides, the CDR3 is TGTGCCAGCAGCCCCAGCACCGGGACAGGGGAATTTTACGAGCAGTACTTC. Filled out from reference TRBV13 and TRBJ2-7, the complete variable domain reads AAGVIQSPRHLIKEKRETATLKCYPIPRHDTVYWYQQGPGQDPQFLISFYEKMQSDKGSIPDRFSAQQFSDYHSELNMSSLELGDSALYFCASSPSTGTGEFYEQYFGPGTRLTVT.

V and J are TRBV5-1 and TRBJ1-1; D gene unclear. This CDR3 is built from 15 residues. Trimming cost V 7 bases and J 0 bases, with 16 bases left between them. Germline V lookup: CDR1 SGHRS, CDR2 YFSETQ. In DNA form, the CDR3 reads TGCGCCAGCGAGGCGGGAGAACGCATGAACACTGAAGCTTTCTTT. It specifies CASEAGERMNTEAFF. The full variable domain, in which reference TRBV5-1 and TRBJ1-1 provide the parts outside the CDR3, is KAGVTQTPRYLIKTRGQQVTLSCSPISGHRSVSWYQQTPGQGLQFLFEYFSETQRNKGNFPGRFSGRQFSNSRSEMNVSTLELGDSALYLCASEAGERMNTEAFFGQGTRLTVV.

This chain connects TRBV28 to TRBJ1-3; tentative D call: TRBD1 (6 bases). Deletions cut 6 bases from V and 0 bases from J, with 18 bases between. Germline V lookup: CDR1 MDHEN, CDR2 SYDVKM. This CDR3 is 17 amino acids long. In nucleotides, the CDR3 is TGTGCCAGCAGACGACCCCCGGGGGGGGCCTCTGGAAACACCATATATTTT. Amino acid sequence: CASRRPPGGASGNTIYF.

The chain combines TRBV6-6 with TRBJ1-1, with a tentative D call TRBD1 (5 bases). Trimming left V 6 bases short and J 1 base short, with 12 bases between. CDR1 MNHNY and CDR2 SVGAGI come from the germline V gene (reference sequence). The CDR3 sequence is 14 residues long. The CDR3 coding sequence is TGTGCCAGCAGCCCTGGGGGGGGGAACACTGAAGCTTTCTTT. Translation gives CASSPGGGNTEAFF.

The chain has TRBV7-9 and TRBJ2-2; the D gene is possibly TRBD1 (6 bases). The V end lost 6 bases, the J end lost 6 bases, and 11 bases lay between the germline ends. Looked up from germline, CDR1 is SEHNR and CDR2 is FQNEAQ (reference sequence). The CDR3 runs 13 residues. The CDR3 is CASRDRGSGELFF. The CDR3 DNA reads TGTGCCAGCAGGGACAGAGGCTCCGGGGAGCTGTTTTTT.

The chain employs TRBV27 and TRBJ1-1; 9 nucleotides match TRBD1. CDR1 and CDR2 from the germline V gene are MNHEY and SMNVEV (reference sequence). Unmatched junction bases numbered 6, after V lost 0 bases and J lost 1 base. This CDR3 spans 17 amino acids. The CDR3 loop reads CASSLSTGTGPNTEAFF. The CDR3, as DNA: TGTGCCAGCAGTTTATCGACCGGGACAGGGCCGAACACTGAAGCTTTCTTT.

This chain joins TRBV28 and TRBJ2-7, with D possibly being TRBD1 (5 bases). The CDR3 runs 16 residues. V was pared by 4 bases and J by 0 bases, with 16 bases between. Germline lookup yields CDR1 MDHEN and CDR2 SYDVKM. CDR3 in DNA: TGTGCCAGCAGTTCCTCGGCTAAAGGGGCCTCCTACGAGCAGTACTTC. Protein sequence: CASSSSAKGASYEQYF. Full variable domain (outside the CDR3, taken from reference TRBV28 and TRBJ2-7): DVKVTQSSRYLVKRTGEKVFLECVQDMDHENMFWYRQDPGLGLRLIYFSYDVKMKEKGDIPEGYSVSREKKERFSLILESASTNQTSMYLCASSSSAKGASYEQYFGPGTRLTVT.

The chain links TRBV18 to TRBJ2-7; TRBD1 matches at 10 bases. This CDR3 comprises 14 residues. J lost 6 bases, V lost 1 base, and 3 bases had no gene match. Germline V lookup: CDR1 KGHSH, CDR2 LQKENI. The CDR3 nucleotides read TGTGCCAGCTCACCACGGGACAGGGGATCCGAGCAGTACTTC. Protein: CASSPRDRGSEQYF.

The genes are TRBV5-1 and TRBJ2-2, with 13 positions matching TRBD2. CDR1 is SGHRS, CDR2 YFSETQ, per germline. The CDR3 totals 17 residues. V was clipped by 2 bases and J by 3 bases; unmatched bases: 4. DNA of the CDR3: TGCGCCAGCAGCTTCTCGGGACTAGCGGGATACACCGGGGAGCTGTTTTTT. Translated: CASSFSGLAGYTGELFF.

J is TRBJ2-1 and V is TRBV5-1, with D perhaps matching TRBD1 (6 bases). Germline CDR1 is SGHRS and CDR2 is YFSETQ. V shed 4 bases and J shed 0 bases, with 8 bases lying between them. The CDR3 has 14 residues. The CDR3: CASSRGGSYNEQFF. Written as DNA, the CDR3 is TGCGCCAGCAGCCGAGGGGGCTCCTACAATGAGCAGTTCTTC.